One sample yielded the 3 T cell receptor beta chains listed below, sequenced in a study of T cell repertoires in cytomegalovirus infection. From the reads, TCRdb called clonotypes with MiXCR, one entry per CDR3 protein. This table has hundreds of thousands of distinct CDR3 sequences, 6% to 8% appearing once. The sequencing sample was made of PBMCs. Receptors originate from a human donor in good health (CMV status not recorded). Some clones in this sample may be carry-over from other donors' samples.

This clonotype has ten or more counts. The genes are TRBV20-1 and TRBJ2-3, with 8 bases fitting TRBD2. The CDR3 has 14 residues. From germline, CDR1 is DFQATT and CDR2 SNEGSKA (reference sequence). J was trimmed by 7 bases and V by 6 bases; bases with no gene match: 12. In nucleotides, the CDR3 is TGCAGTGCCTCGTCCGGCGGGGGGATGTATACGCAGTATTTT. Its protein is CSASSGGGMYTQYF.

Ten or more counts support this clonotype. The CDR3 DNA is TGTGCCAGCCGAAAATCTCCGGGGTTTTCCTACGAGCAGTACTTC. As protein: CASRKSPGFSYEQYF. The chain has TRBV7-2 and TRBJ2-7, with D perhaps TRBD2 (5 bases). Germline V CDR1 and CDR2: SGHTA, FQGNSA. V gave up 8 bases and J gave up 1 base, with 18 bases separating them. There are 15 residues in the CDR3.

The sample holds many counts of this clonotype. This rearrangement joins TRBV7-9 to TRBJ2-5; 7 positions agree with TRBD2. The germline CDR1 and CDR2 sequences are SEHNR and FQNEAQ (reference sequence). V lost 1 base to trimming and J lost 0 bases; unmatched junction nucleotides: 11. The CDR3 consists of 18 residues. CDR3 DNA: TGTGCCAGCAGCTTAGAGGGGAGGGTTTTGGCCAACCAAGAGACCCAGTACTTC. It yields the protein CASSLEGRVLANQETQYF.